The 27 T cell receptor beta chains below were found in one sample sequenced in a study of blood T cell repertoires in COVID-19. Assay: immunoSEQ multiplex PCR; the TCRdb copy retains only in-frame clones and omits some. The sample lists more than 300,000 clones; around 87% were seen once. The specimen sequenced was peripheral blood. All receptors derive from a woman in her 30s with COVID-19, enrolled during active disease.

The chain links TRBV5-1 to TRBJ2-2, with 9 bases matching TRBD2. The germline V gene has CDR1 SGHRS and CDR2 YFSETQ. The CDR3 contains 15 residues. V was clipped by 2 bases and J by 5 bases; unmatched bases: 4. CDR3 residues: CASSFLAGLTGELFF. The CDR3 coding sequence is TGCGCCAGCAGCTTTCTAGCGGGACTGACCGGGGAGCTGTTTTTT. Using reference TRBV5-1 and TRBJ2-2 for the parts outside the CDR3, the full variable domain is KAGVTQTPRYLIKTRGQQVTLSCSPISGHRSVSWYQQTPGQGLQFLFEYFSETQRNKGNFPGRFSGRQFSNSRSEMNVSTLELGDSALYLCASSFLAGLTGELFFGEGSRLTVL.

The chain combines TRBV18 with TRBJ2-5; tentatively, D is TRBD1 (5 bases). Per germline, CDR1 KGHSH and CDR2 LQKENI. The V gene lost 2 bases and the J gene lost 3 bases, with 16 bases spanning the gap. CDR3 size: 16 residues. The CDR3 here is CASSPLSQGPEETQYF. The DNA of the CDR3 is TGTGCCAGCTCACCATTATCGCAGGGTCCGGAAGAGACCCAGTACTTC. The full variable domain, its missing parts supplied by reference TRBV18 and TRBJ2-5, is NAGVMQNPRHLVRRRGQEARLRCSPMKGHSHVYWYRQLPEEGLKFMVYLQKENIIDESGMPKERFSAEFPKEGPSILRIQQVVRGDSAAYFCASSPLSQGPEETQYFGPGTRLLVL.

The chain is built from TRBV28 and TRBJ2-7; 10 bases agree with TRBD2. V dropped 3 bases and J dropped 5; count of bases not matched to a gene: 7. Germline CDR1 reads MDHEN; CDR2 reads SYDVKM. This CDR3 contains 15 residues. Here the CDR3 reads CASSFPGLAVDEQYF. The CDR3 DNA sequence: TGTGCCAGCAGTTTCCCCGGACTAGCGGTCGACGAGCAGTACTTC. The full variable domain, with the rest looked up from reference TRBV28 and TRBJ2-7, is DVKVTQSSRYLVKRTGEKVFLECVQDMDHENMFWYRQDPGLGLRLIYFSYDVKMKEKGDIPEGYSVSREKKERFSLILESASTNQTSMYLCASSFPGLAVDEQYFGPGTRLTVT.

The rearrangement uses TRBV7-2 and TRBJ1-5, with D perhaps TRBD1 (5 bases). This CDR3 contains 15 residues. Looked up from germline, CDR1 is SGHTA and CDR2 is FQGNSA. V shed 5 bases and J shed 1 base, with 12 bases lying between them. The CDR3 spells CASSLGRGSNQPQHF. CDR3 nucleotide sequence: TGTGCCAGCAGCCTGGGACGGGGGAGCAATCAGCCCCAGCATTTT. Based on the CDR3 plus reference TRBV7-2 and TRBJ1-5, the full variable domain is GAGVSQSPSNKVTEKGKDVELRCDPISGHTALYWYRQSLGQGLEFLIYFQGNSAPDKSGLPSDRFSAERTGGSVSTLTIQRTQQEDSAVYLCASSLGRGSNQPQHFGDGTRLSIL.

This clone came up many times. The chain recombines TRBV19 with TRBJ1-5, with a weak D call TRBD1 (5 bases). The germline V and J ends were trimmed by 3 bases and 2 bases, with 11 bases remaining between them. The CDR3 totals 15 residues. CDR1 is LNHDA, CDR2 SQIVND, per germline (reference sequence). The CDR3 DNA reads TGTGCCAGTAGTATGGCGGGGGTTCGCAATCAGCCCCAGCATTTT. This codes for CASSMAGVRNQPQHF.

The V and J genes are TRBV7-9 and TRBJ1-1, with a weak D call TRBD1 (5 bases). V was shortened by 6 bases and J by 6 bases, with 17 bases between the two germline ends. This CDR3 has 14 amino acids. CDR1 and CDR2 (germline): SEHNR, FQNEAQ (reference sequence). Written as DNA, the CDR3 is TGTGCCAGCAGGATAGACAGAGTGAGCGCTGAAGCTTTCTTT. It yields the protein CASRIDRVSAEAFF.

The chain uses TRBV5-4 and TRBJ2-1; 10 bases line up with TRBD2. The CDR3 sequence is 16 residues long. Germline V gives CDR1 SGHNT, CDR2 YYREEE (reference sequence). J lost 4 bases, V lost 4 bases, and 8 bases had no gene match. This CDR3 is CASSLPAGGVYNEQFF. CDR3 coding DNA: TGTGCCAGCAGCCTCCCAGCGGGAGGGGTTTACAATGAGCAGTTCTTC.

This chain connects TRBV20-1 to TRBJ2-1; a weak D match, TRBD2 (6 bases). CDR3 length: 11 residues. CDR1 and CDR2 from the germline V gene are DFQATT and SNEGSKA (reference sequence). V lost 7 bases, J lost 5 bases, and 9 bases lay in between. Here the CDR3 reads CSVGGNNEQFF. DNA for the CDR3: TGCAGTGTGGGGGGAAACAATGAGCAGTTCTTC.

The chain has TRBV28 and TRBJ2-2; TRBD1 matches 9 bases. V gave up 4 bases and J gave up 5 bases; unmatched junction bases: 8. CDR1 is MDHEN, CDR2 SYDVKM, per germline. The CDR3 is 16 residues long. CDR3 region: CASSSPGQGQTGELFF. CDR3 nucleotide sequence: TGTGCCAGCAGTTCCCCGGGACAGGGTCAGACCGGGGAGCTGTTTTTT. Complete variable domain (other parts from reference TRBV28 and TRBJ2-2): DVKVTQSSRYLVKRTGEKVFLECVQDMDHENMFWYRQDPGLGLRLIYFSYDVKMKEKGDIPEGYSVSREKKERFSLILESASTNQTSMYLCASSSPGQGQTGELFFGEGSRLTVL.

This clone occurred a few times. This chain joins TRBV7-2 and TRBJ1-1; D remains ambiguous. Germline CDR1 is SGHTA and CDR2 is FQGNSA. The V gene lost 0 bases and the J gene lost 5 bases, with 4 bases spanning the gap. CDR3 length: 12 amino acids. This CDR3 reads CASSLAGTEAFF. DNA of the CDR3: TGTGCCAGCAGCTTAGCCGGGACTGAAGCTTTCTTT. Variable domain in full (rest from reference TRBV7-2 and TRBJ1-1): GAGVSQSPSNKVTEKGKDVELRCDPISGHTALYWYRQSLGQGLEFLIYFQGNSAPDKSGLPSDRFSAERTGGSVSTLTIQRTQQEDSAVYLCASSLAGTEAFFGQGTRLTVV.

This chain connects TRBV7-9 to TRBJ2-2; 14 nucleotides agree with TRBD2. The ends lost 2 bases at V and 0 bases at J; junction bases unmatched: 2. CDR1 is SEHNR and CDR2 is FQNEAQ in the germline V gene (reference sequence). This CDR3 comprises 18 residues. The CDR3 region is CASSLSTSGRANTGELFF. In nucleotides, the CDR3 is TGTGCCAGCAGCTTATCGACTAGCGGGAGGGCGAACACCGGGGAGCTGTTTTTT. The whole variable domain, remainder taken from reference TRBV7-9 and TRBJ2-2, is DTGVSQNPRHKITKRGQNVTFRCDPISEHNRLYWYRQTLGQGPEFLTYFQNEAQLEKSRLLSDRFSAERPKGSFSTLEIQRTEQGDSAMYLCASSLSTSGRANTGELFFGEGSRLTVL.

The chain employs TRBV2 and TRBJ2-3; the match to TRBD1 covers 7 bases. The CDR3 totals 15 residues. The V segment lost 8 bases and the J segment 2 bases; nucleotides outside the gene matches: 10. CDR1 is SNHLY and CDR2 is FYNNEI in the germline V gene. In nucleotides, the CDR3 is TGTGCCAGCTCTATACAGGGGCTTTACACAGATACGCAGTATTTT. This translates into CASSIQGLYTDTQYF.

The J gene is TRBJ2-3, the V gene TRBV4-2; 10 bases match TRBD1. Germline V lookup: CDR1 LGHNA, CDR2 YNFKEQ. This CDR3 is built from 15 residues. After removal of 6 bases from V and 4 bases from J, the junction contained 7 bases not matched to a gene. DNA of the CDR3: TGTGCCAGCAGTCTCTCCGGGACAGGGGCAGATACGCAGTATTTT. Residues: CASSLSGTGADTQYF.

This clone was seen more than once but under ten times. The chain links TRBV11-2 to TRBJ2-7; D gene uncertain. The CDR3 contains 11 residues. The germline V gene encodes CDR1 SGHAT and CDR2 FQNNGV. Trimming took 5 bases from V and 7 from J, leaving 9 bases between them. CDR3 protein: CASSEAEEQYF. CDR3 nucleotide sequence: TGTGCCAGCAGCGAGGCGGAAGAGCAGTACTTC.

The chain employs TRBV6-6 and TRBJ2-1; D perhaps matches TRBD2 (6 bases). The CDR3 consists of 13 residues. V was clipped by 5 bases and J by 7 bases, with 12 bases between them. Germline CDR1 reads MNHNY; CDR2 reads SVGAGI (reference sequence). The DNA of the CDR3 is TGTGCCAGCAGTGATAGCGGTCGAAATGAGCAGTTCTTC. Translating gives CASSDSGRNEQFF.

V and J are TRBV6-6 and TRBJ2-6, with 7 bases aligning to TRBD1. The CDR3 is 15 amino acids. The germline V gene has CDR1 MNHNY and CDR2 SVGAGI (reference sequence). V gave up 6 bases and J gave up 3 bases; unmatched junction bases: 5. The CDR3 here is CASSFTGVGANVLTF. The CDR3 nucleotides are TGTGCCAGCAGCTTTACAGGGGTTGGGGCCAACGTCCTGACTTTC.

The J gene is TRBJ1-2, the V gene TRBV11-2; D possibly corresponds to TRBD1 (6 bases). The CDR3 sequence is 13 residues long. Germline lookup yields CDR1 SGHAT and CDR2 FQNNGV. Trimming took off 4 bases at V and 8 bases at J, with 14 bases between the two ends. In DNA form, the CDR3 reads TGTGCCAGCAGCTCGGCCGGGACATTGGGCTACACCTTC. Translation: CASSSAGTLGYTF. The whole variable domain, filled in from reference TRBV11-2 and TRBJ1-2, reads EAGVAQSPRYKIIEKRQSVAFWCNPISGHATLYWYQQILGQGPKLLIQFQNNGVVDDSQLPKDRFSAERLKGVDSTLKIQPAKLEDSAVYLCASSSAGTLGYTFGSGTRLTVV.

J is TRBJ2-1 and V is TRBV5-6; 11 nucleotides match TRBD1. The V segment lost 4 bases and the J segment 8 bases; nucleotides outside the gene matches: 8. CDR3 length: 15 residues. Looked up from germline, CDR1 is SGHDT and CDR2 is YYEEEE. CDR3 bases: TGTGCCAGCAGCCGTGGACAGGGGGCTTTAGATGAGCAGTTCTTC. This sequence encodes CASSRGQGALDEQFF.

The CDR3 loop is CASKSPGLAGVDTQYF. DNA of the CDR3: TGTGCCAGCAAGAGTCCGGGACTAGCGGGAGTTGATACGCAGTATTTT. The chain couples TRBV28 to TRBJ2-3; 14 bases map to TRBD2. CDR1 is MDHEN and CDR2 is SYDVKM in the germline V gene. V gave up 7 bases and J gave up 6 bases; unmatched junction bases: 9. This CDR3 is built from 16 residues. Combining the CDR3 with reference TRBV28 and TRBJ2-3 gives the whole variable domain DVKVTQSSRYLVKRTGEKVFLECVQDMDHENMFWYRQDPGLGLRLIYFSYDVKMKEKGDIPEGYSVSREKKERFSLILESASTNQTSMYLCASKSPGLAGVDTQYFGPGTRLTVL.

V usage is TRBV30 and J usage is TRBJ1-4, with D perhaps TRBD1 (6 bases). Germline lookup yields CDR1 GTSNPN and CDR2 SVGIG (reference sequence). CDR3 size: 13 residues. V lost 1 base to trimming and J lost 7 bases, with 10 bases between them. The CDR3 reads CAWSEQGGEKLFF. CDR3 in DNA: TGTGCCTGGAGTGAACAGGGTGGTGAAAAACTGTTTTTT.

The genes are TRBV19 and TRBJ1-1; D not certain. The length of the CDR3 is 13 residues. Germline values: CDR1 LNHDA, CDR2 SQIVND (reference sequence). Deletions cut 3 bases from V and 0 bases from J, with 5 bases between. The CDR3 nucleotides read TGTGCCAGTAGTATCGGAGTGAACACTGAAGCTTTCTTT. Its protein is CASSIGVNTEAFF.

The chain combines TRBV3-1 (or the pseudogene TRBV3-2) with TRBJ2-2, with a weak D call TRBD1 (5 bases). Trimming shortened V by 4 bases and J by 1 base, and 10 bases separated the two germline ends. The CDR3 extends over 15 amino acids. Germline V gene data show CDR1 as LGHDT and CDR2 as YNNKEL (reference sequence). The chain's CDR3 is CASSPRTRNTGELFF. CDR3 nucleotides: TGTGCCAGCAGCCCCAGGACAAGGAACACCGGGGAGCTGTTTTTT.

The rearrangement links TRBV19 to TRBJ2-5; D is possibly TRBD2 (6 bases). V was clipped by 4 bases and J by 2 bases, with 11 bases between them. CDR1 and CDR2 (germline): LNHDA, SQIVND (reference sequence). This CDR3 is built from 14 residues. CDR3 sequence reads: CASSKREWQETQYF. For the CDR3, the DNA is TGTGCCAGTAGTAAACGGGAGTGGCAAGAGACCCAGTACTTC.

The V call is TRBV7-2, the J call TRBJ2-3, with 10 bases that match TRBD2. From germline, CDR1 is SGHTA and CDR2 FQGNSA. The CDR3 contains 17 residues. V shed 5 bases, J shed 0 bases, and the junction held 8 bases outside the gene matches. CDR3 in amino acids: CASSLKTSGRSTDTQYF. CDR3 coding DNA: TGTGCCAGCAGCCTGAAGACTAGCGGGCGAAGCACAGATACGCAGTATTTT.

Only a few counts were recorded for this clone. This sequence joins TRBV19 and TRBJ2-2; TRBD1 matches 12 bases. The V gene's germline CDR1 is LNHDA and CDR2 SQIVND (reference sequence). The CDR3 extends over 16 amino acids. The V and J ends lost 3 bases and 6 bases, in that order; junction bases with no gene match: 5. CDR3 region: CASSIWGQGASGELFF. The CDR3 DNA sequence: TGTGCCAGTAGTATCTGGGGACAGGGGGCGTCCGGGGAGCTGTTTTTT.

This chain joins TRBV7-2 and TRBJ1-1, with D tentatively TRBD1 (6 bases). The germline gives CDR1 SGHTA, CDR2 FQGNSA. This CDR3 is 15 amino acids long. V shed 4 bases and J shed 1 base, with 13 bases lying between them. The DNA for the CDR3 is TGTGCCAGCAGCTCCCGGGACACTTGGAACACTGAAGCTTTCTTT. This translates into CASSSRDTWNTEAFF.

The rearrangement uses TRBV14 and TRBJ2-3; 7 nucleotides align to TRBD2. CDR3 length equals 15 residues. J was trimmed by 0 bases and V by 0 bases; bases with no gene match: 0. CDR1 is SGHDN and CDR2 is FVKESK in the germline V gene. The CDR3 DNA reads TGTGCCAGCAGCCAAGAGCGGGAGAGCACAGATACGCAGTATTTT. This encodes CASSQERESTDTQYF.